This T cell receptor (beta chain) appears in the sequencing data of a study of blood T cell repertoires in COVID-19. Overall study: Sites in the United States, Italy and Spain provided acute and convalescent COVID-19 samples.

V was shortened by 5 bases and J by 5 bases, with 14 bases between the two germline ends. Germline V lookup: CDR1 SGHTA, CDR2 FQGNSA. This CDR3 has 14 amino acids. Authors' analysis steps: Estimates of nucleated cell counts were drawn from the amplification of reference gene primers. Generated by immunoSEQ multiplex PCR, the TCRdb table keeps only in-frame clones and is missing some. Clone size and V and J calls were adopted from that table, with D and trimming inferred from the DNA. The repertoire holds approximately 210,000 clones, less than 90% seen once, with about 20% in the top ten. The genes are TRBV7-2 and TRBJ2-3; D possibly corresponds to TRBD1 (6 bases). The TCR was taken from a man aged 25-45 years with active or convalescent COVID-19. The specimen was peripheral blood. This CDR3 reads CASSQGQLRDTQYF. CDR3 sequence (DNA): TGTGCCAGCAGCCAAGGACAGCTCAGAGATACGCAGTATTTT.